This T cell receptor beta chain was identified in a study of blood T cell repertoires in COVID-19. Study details: Material from acute and convalescent COVID-19 was sourced from the United States, Italy and Spain. The analysed material was cDNA or gDNA that came from T cells, B-cell-depleted T cells, or PBMCs.

This CDR3 spans 19 amino acids. In the source study's methods: Researchers report that nucleated cell counts were estimated from reference gene primer amplification. The table came from immunoSEQ multiplex PCR; TCRdb's copy has only in-frame clones and leaves some out. Clonal size and the V and J genes are those of that table, whereas D and trimming came from the DNA. The sample holds roughly 220,000 clones, roughly 90% seen once. This clone has just a few counts. Material: peripheral blood. The V and J genes are TRBV1 and TRBJ2-1; the listed D gene, TRBD2, was not tested against the DNA. TRBV1 is recorded as a pseudogene. The sequence was obtained from a young man who had recovered from COVID-19. The DNA for the CDR3 is TGCACCAGCAGCCAAGATCGGGATAGCGGGGGTAGCTCCTACAATGAGCAGTTCTTC. Translated: CTSSQDRDSGGSSYNEQFF.